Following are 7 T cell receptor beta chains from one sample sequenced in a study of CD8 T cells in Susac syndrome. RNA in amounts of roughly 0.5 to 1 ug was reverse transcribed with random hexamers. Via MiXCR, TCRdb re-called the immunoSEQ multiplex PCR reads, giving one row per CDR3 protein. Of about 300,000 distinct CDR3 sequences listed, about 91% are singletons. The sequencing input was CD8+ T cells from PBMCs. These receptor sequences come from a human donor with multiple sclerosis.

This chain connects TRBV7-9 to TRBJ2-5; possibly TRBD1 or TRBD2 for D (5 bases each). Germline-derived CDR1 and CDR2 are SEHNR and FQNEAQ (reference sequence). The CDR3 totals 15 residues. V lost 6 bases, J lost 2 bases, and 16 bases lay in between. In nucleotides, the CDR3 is TGTGCCAGCAGGACTACCGGGGCCCCACAAGAGACCCAGTACTTC. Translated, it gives CASRTTGAPQETQYF.

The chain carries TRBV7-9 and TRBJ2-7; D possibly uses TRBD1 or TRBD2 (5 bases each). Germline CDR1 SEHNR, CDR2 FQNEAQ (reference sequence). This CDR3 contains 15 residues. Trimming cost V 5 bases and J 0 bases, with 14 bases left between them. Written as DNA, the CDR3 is TGTGCCAGCAGCCCCGGGGTGGGGGTCTCCTACGAGCAGTACTTC. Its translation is CASSPGVGVSYEQYF.

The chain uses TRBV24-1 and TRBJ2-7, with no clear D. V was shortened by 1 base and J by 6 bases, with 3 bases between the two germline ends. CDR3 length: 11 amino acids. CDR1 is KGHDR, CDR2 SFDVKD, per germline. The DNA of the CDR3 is TGTGCCACCAGTGATTTCGTCGAGCAGTACTTC. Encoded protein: CATSDFVEQYF.

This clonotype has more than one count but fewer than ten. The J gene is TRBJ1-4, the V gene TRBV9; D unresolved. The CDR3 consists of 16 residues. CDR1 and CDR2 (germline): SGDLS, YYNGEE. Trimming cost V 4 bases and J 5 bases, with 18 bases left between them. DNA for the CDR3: TGTGCCAGCAGCCCAGACGAGGGCGCATTGAATGAAAAACTGTTTTTT. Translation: CASSPDEGALNEKLFF.

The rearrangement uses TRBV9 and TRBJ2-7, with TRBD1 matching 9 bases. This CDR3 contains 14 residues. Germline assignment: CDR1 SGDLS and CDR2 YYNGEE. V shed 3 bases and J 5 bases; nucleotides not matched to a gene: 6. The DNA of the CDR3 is TGTGCCAGCAGCGCCCGGGACAGGGTCAACGAGCAGTACTTC. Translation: CASSARDRVNEQYF.

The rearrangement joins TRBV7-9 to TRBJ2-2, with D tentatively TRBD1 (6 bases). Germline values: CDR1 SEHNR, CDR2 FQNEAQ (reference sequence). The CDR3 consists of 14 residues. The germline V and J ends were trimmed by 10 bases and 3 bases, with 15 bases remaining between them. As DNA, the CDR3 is TGTGCCATCACCTTACAGGGTTACACCGGGGAGCTGTTTTTT. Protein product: CAITLQGYTGELFF.

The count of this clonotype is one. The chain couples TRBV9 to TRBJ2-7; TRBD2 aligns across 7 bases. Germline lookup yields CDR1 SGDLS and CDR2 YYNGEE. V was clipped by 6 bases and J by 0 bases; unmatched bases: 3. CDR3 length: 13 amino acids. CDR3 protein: CASKGEGSYEQYF. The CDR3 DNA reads TGTGCCAGCAAAGGGGAGGGCTCCTACGAGCAGTACTTC.